The 30 T cell receptor beta chains below all came from one sample that was sequenced in a study of OX40 agonist ivuxolimab in advanced cancers. Generated by immunoSEQ multiplex PCR, the TCRdb table keeps only in-frame clones and is missing some. Of more than 20,000 clones in the sample, under 95% were seen once. Sequenced here: CD4+ or CD8+ T cells sorted from blood, sampled in a trial of the OX40 agonist ivuxolimab. The receptors shown here come from an adult with an advanced solid tumor such as melanoma, head and neck, liver or kidney cancer.

The V call is TRBV5-6, the J call TRBJ2-7; 11 bases map to TRBD1. The V gene's germline CDR1 is SGHDT and CDR2 YYEEEE. Trimming removed 4 bases from V and 6 bases from J; junction bases left unmatched: 12. This CDR3 has 16 residues. In DNA form, the CDR3 reads TGTGCCAGCAGCCTGGGAGTGGGACAGGGGGTGGTCGAGCAGTACTTC. Translating gives CASSLGVGQGVVEQYF.

The chain uses TRBV18 and TRBJ2-3; D unresolved. V was trimmed by 7 bases and J by 0 bases, leaving 14 bases between them. The CDR3 loop spans 15 amino acids. The germline gives CDR1 KGHSH, CDR2 LQKENI. DNA of the CDR3: TGTGCCAGCTTACAGCCCGTATCTAGCACAGATACGCAGTATTTT. This encodes CASLQPVSSTDTQYF.

V gene TRBV6-1 combines with J gene TRBJ2-1, with D perhaps being TRBD1 or TRBD2 (5 bases each). Trimming removed 3 bases at V and 8 bases at J, with 14 bases between. The CDR3 consists of 14 residues. Germline-derived CDR1 and CDR2 are MNHNS and SASEGT. The CDR3 DNA sequence: TGTGCCAGCAGTGAGGACGGGGCGTGGGATGAGCAGTTCTTC. Its protein is CASSEDGAWDEQFF.

V is TRBV5-1 and J is TRBJ1-3; D is unresolved. The CDR3 length is 13 residues. With 0 bases removed from V and 2 bases from J, the gap between germline ends came to 3 bases. The germline V gene encodes CDR1 SGHRS and CDR2 YFSETQ. DNA of the CDR3: TGCGCCAGCAGCTTGGCCACTGGAAACACCATATATTTT. This translates into CASSLATGNTIYF.

The chain recombines TRBV6-5 with TRBJ2-5, with D unclear. Germline CDR1 reads MNHEY; CDR2 reads SVGAGI. Trimming left V 0 bases short and J 1 base short, with 9 bases between. This CDR3 has 15 amino acids. CDR3 sequence (DNA): TGTGCCAGCAGTTACTCTTCAGGTACCCAAGAGACCCAGTACTTC. Protein sequence: CASSYSSGTQETQYF.

The rearrangement uses TRBV6-4 and TRBJ2-4, with D maybe TRBD2 (6 bases). Germline V gives CDR1 MRHNA, CDR2 SNTAGT. The CDR3 runs 16 residues. Trimming removed 6 bases from V and 5 bases from J, with 20 bases in between. CDR3 nucleotides: TGTGCCAGCAGATTCACGGGAGAAGTAGGGGAAAACATTCAGTACTTC. It codes for CASRFTGEVGENIQYF.

In this sample, this clone is medium-sized. The chain is built from TRBV5-4 and TRBJ2-5, with 7 positions matching TRBD1. CDR3 size: 16 residues. Germline assignment: CDR1 SGHNT and CDR2 YYREEE (reference sequence). The ends lost 4 bases at V and 1 base at J; junction bases unmatched: 10. CDR3 loop: CASSPDREGGQETQYF. The CDR3 region has the DNA TGTGCCAGCAGCCCCGACAGGGAAGGGGGCCAAGAGACCCAGTACTTC.

The chain uses TRBV19 and TRBJ2-7; the D gene is possibly TRBD1 (5 bases). This CDR3 is built from 14 residues. Germline V gene sequence: CDR1 LNHDA, CDR2 SQIVND (reference sequence). Trimming left V 1 base short and J 2 bases short, with 9 bases between. The chain's CDR3 is CASSIAGQTYEQYF. DNA of the CDR3: TGTGCCAGTAGTATAGCCGGACAAACCTACGAGCAGTACTTC.

This clone was seen once. The gene calls are TRBV11-2 and TRBJ2-7, with D unresolved. Trimming took 5 bases from V and 1 from J, leaving 9 bases between them. Per the germline V gene, CDR1 is SGHAT and CDR2 is FQNNGV. This CDR3 is 13 amino acids long. The CDR3 region has the DNA TGTGCCAGCAGCCCGGTAGGGTCCTACGAGCAGTACTTC. This translates into CASSPVGSYEQYF. The full variable domain, rest sourced from reference TRBV11-2 and TRBJ2-7, is EAGVAQSPRYKIIEKRQSVAFWCNPISGHATLYWYQQILGQGPKLLIQFQNNGVVDDSQLPKDRFSAERLKGVDSTLKIQPAKLEDSAVYLCASSPVGSYEQYFGPGTRLTVT.

The chain combines TRBV2 with TRBJ1-5, with 9 bases fitting TRBD1. V shed 3 bases and J 2 bases; nucleotides not matched to a gene: 8. Germline CDR1 SNHLY, CDR2 FYNNEI. This CDR3 contains 17 residues. CDR3 in DNA: TGTGCCAGCAGTGATGCGGGACAGGGTGAAGGCAATCAGCCCCAGCATTTT. Translation gives CASSDAGQGEGNQPQHF.

The rearrangement joins TRBV5-1 to TRBJ2-7; 7 positions agree with TRBD2. V dropped 0 bases and J dropped 3; count of bases not matched to a gene: 3. Germline CDR1 and CDR2: SGHRS and YFSETQ. CDR3 length: 14 amino acids. CDR3 in amino acids: CASSLDGGIYEQYF. In DNA form, the CDR3 reads TGCGCCAGCAGCTTGGACGGGGGGATCTACGAGCAGTACTTC.

The chain has TRBV29-1 and TRBJ2-7, with TRBD1 identical over 10 bases. J gave up 3 bases and V 3 bases, and 5 bases lay outside the gene matches. CDR1 SQVTM and CDR2 ANQGSEA come from the germline V gene. The CDR3 extends over 14 amino acids. The DNA for the CDR3 is TGCAGCGTTGATGAGGGGGACAGGGGCTACGAGCAGTACTTC. It is translated as CSVDEGDRGYEQYF.

This sequence joins TRBV11-2 and TRBJ2-5; TRBD2 is a possible D gene (9 bases). This CDR3 comprises 14 residues. The V gene's germline CDR1 is SGHAT and CDR2 FQNNGV. Trimming pared 7 bases from V and 7 bases from J, leaving 19 bases between. CDR3 nucleotide sequence: TGTGCCAGCACCGATTCTAGCGGGACAGGGACCCAGTACTTC. It specifies CASTDSSGTGTQYF.

The J gene is TRBJ1-1, the V gene TRBV4-1; D is undetermined. The germline V gene has CDR1 MGHRA and CDR2 YSYEKL. The CDR3 is 13 residues long. V was cut by 4 bases and J by 0 bases, with 6 bases left in between. This chain's CDR3 is CASSPGLNTEAFF. CDR3 nucleotides: TGCGCCAGCAGCCCCGGACTGAACACTGAAGCTTTCTTT.

CDR3 loop: CASSTGGWETQYF. Here the CDR3 DNA reads TGTGCCAGCAGCACCGGGGGCTGGGAGACCCAGTACTTC. The chain combines TRBV6-5 with TRBJ2-5; D may match TRBD1 or TRBD2 (6 bases each). The CDR3 consists of 13 residues. The V end was cut by 6 bases, the J end by 5 bases, with 13 bases between. Germline V lookup: CDR1 MNHEY, CDR2 SVGAGI.

The chain combines TRBV11-3 with TRBJ1-5, with D maybe TRBD1 (5 bases). There are 18 residues in the CDR3. The germline V and J ends were trimmed by 1 base and 4 bases, with 20 bases remaining between them. Germline V CDR1 and CDR2: SGHNT, YENEEA. The CDR3 protein is CASSLADTLDSRNQPQHF. For the CDR3, the DNA is TGTGCCAGCAGCTTAGCCGATACCCTAGACAGCCGTAATCAGCCCCAGCATTTT.

The rearrangement joins TRBV4-1 to TRBJ2-1; 8 bases align to TRBD2. The CDR3 is 15 residues long. Germline V gene data show CDR1 as MGHRA and CDR2 as YSYEKL. V lost 5 bases, J lost 4 bases, and 7 bases stayed unmatched. The CDR3 spells CASSLERGSYNEQFF. CDR3 DNA sequence: TGCGCCAGCAGCTTGGAGCGGGGGTCTTACAATGAGCAGTTCTTC.

This rearrangement joins TRBV10-3 to TRBJ2-2; TRBD2 matches 8 bases. CDR3 length: 15 amino acids. The germline CDR1 and CDR2 sequences are ENHRY and SYGVKD. V trimming: 6 bases; J trimming: 4 bases; junction bases outside the gene matches: 7. Here the CDR3 DNA reads TGTGCCATCAGCGGAGCGGGGGCCTCCACCGGGGAGCTGTTTTTT. Encoded protein: CAISGAGASTGELFF.

This clone was seen a single time. The V gene is TRBV7-6, the J gene TRBJ1-1; perhaps TRBD1 as D (5 bases). Germline V gene lookup returns CDR1 SGHVS and CDR2 FNYEAQ. This CDR3 comprises 17 residues. V was cut by 0 bases and J by 3 bases, with 17 bases left in between. The DNA of the CDR3 is TGTGCCAGCAGCTTAGCGCGAGGGGTGAATGGGGACACTGAAGCTTTCTTT. Its translation is CASSLARGVNGDTEAFF.

This rearrangement joins TRBV7-8 to TRBJ1-2; a weak D match, TRBD1 (6 bases). This CDR3 has 14 amino acids. The V end was cut by 4 bases, the J end by 1 base, with 10 bases between. The germline gives CDR1 SGHVS, CDR2 FQNEAQ. The CDR3 DNA follows: TGTGCCAGCAGCTCGGGACACCTTAACTATGGCTACACCTTC. Amino acids: CASSSGHLNYGYTF.

The chain joins TRBV2 to TRBJ1-3; no firm D call. Trimming left V 7 bases short and J 0 bases short, with 13 bases between. The germline CDR1 and CDR2 sequences are SNHLY and FYNNEI. The CDR3 contains 15 residues. This CDR3 reads CASNVRTFSGNTIYF. The DNA for the CDR3 is TGTGCCAGCAACGTTAGGACTTTCTCTGGAAACACCATATATTTT.

This clone was counted once. The chain carries TRBV30 and TRBJ2-7, with 8 bases identical to TRBD2. Trimming took 4 bases from V and 6 from J; bases not matched to a gene: 8. The CDR3 is 13 amino acids. Germline V gene sequence: CDR1 GTSNPN, CDR2 SVGIG (reference sequence). The CDR3 DNA follows: TGTGCCTGGACTCTTAGCGGGGTGGGCGAGCAGTACTTC. It specifies CAWTLSGVGEQYF.

The gene calls are TRBV27 and TRBJ1-2, with 7 bases aligning to TRBD1. This CDR3 spans 15 amino acids. Looked up from germline, CDR1 is MNHEY and CDR2 is SMNVEV (reference sequence). The ends lost 6 bases at V and 3 bases at J; junction bases unmatched: 10. The CDR3 sequence: CASSHITGDDYGYTF. CDR3 bases: TGTGCCAGCAGCCATATCACAGGGGACGACTATGGCTACACCTTC.

The chain combines TRBV13 with TRBJ2-1; 8 bases fit TRBD2. The CDR3 is made up of 16 amino acids. V shed 4 bases and J 4 bases; nucleotides not matched to a gene: 9. From germline, CDR1 is PRHDT and CDR2 FYEKMQ (reference sequence). CDR3 in DNA: TGTGCCAGCAGCTCAAATAGCGGGACATTTTACAATGAGCAGTTCTTC. Amino acids: CASSSNSGTFYNEQFF.

The chain combines TRBV7-8 with TRBJ2-3; either TRBD1 or TRBD2 may supply D (6 bases each). V lost 1 base and J lost 2, with 10 bases in between. The germline gives CDR1 SGHVS, CDR2 FQNEAQ. The CDR3 runs to 15 residues. CDR3 coding DNA: TGTGCCAGCAGCTTAGTGGGGGGCTTCACAGATACGCAGTATTTT. It codes for CASSLVGGFTDTQYF.

V is TRBV27 and J is TRBJ2-7; 10 positions agree with TRBD2. The CDR3 is 21 amino acids. V dropped 0 bases and J dropped 3; count of bases not matched to a gene: 20. Germline values: CDR1 MNHEY, CDR2 SMNVEV (reference sequence). CDR3 protein: CASSLSLTGTSDFSRIYEQYF. The CDR3 bases are TGTGCCAGCAGTTTATCACTTACAGGGACTAGCGACTTCTCCCGAATCTACGAGCAGTACTTC.

The rearrangement uses TRBV19 and TRBJ2-5, with 7 bases lining up with TRBD2. The CDR3 runs 17 residues. The J segment lost 3 bases and the V segment lost 3 bases, leaving 13 bases of the junction unmatched. The germline CDR1 and CDR2 sequences are LNHDA and SQIVND (reference sequence). The CDR3 loop reads CASSIHRGGSMEETQYF. The CDR3 nucleotides read TGTGCCAGTAGTATCCATAGGGGAGGGAGTATGGAAGAGACCCAGTACTTC.

The chain employs TRBV7-9 and TRBJ2-7, with D hard to call. The germline V gene has CDR1 SEHNR and CDR2 FQNEAQ (reference sequence). The V end lost 1 base, the J end lost 6 bases, and 10 bases lay between the germline ends. This CDR3 comprises 13 residues. The CDR3 DNA reads TGTGCCAGCAGCTTAGTCGCCCCGTCCGAGCAGTACTTC. Translation: CASSLVAPSEQYF.

The chain couples TRBV11-3 to TRBJ2-2, with D perhaps matching TRBD1 (6 bases). Germline values: CDR1 SGHNT, CDR2 YENEEA. V lost 5 bases and J 5 bases, leaving 9 bases between the germline ends. This CDR3 region has 13 residues. The CDR3 here is CASSPGETGELFF. Written as DNA, the CDR3 is TGTGCCAGCAGCCCAGGGGAGACCGGGGAGCTGTTTTTT. The full variable domain, completed using reference TRBV11-3 and TRBJ2-2, is EAGVVQSPRYKIIEKKQPVAFWCNPISGHNTLYWYLQNLGQGPELLIRYENEEAVDDSQLPKDRFSAERLKGVDSTLKIQPAELGDSAVYLCASSPGETGELFFGEGSRLTVL.

The chain employs TRBV2 and TRBJ2-7; D is possibly TRBD1 (6 bases). The V and J ends lost 4 bases and 6 bases respectively, with 13 bases between them. The V gene's germline CDR1 is SNHLY and CDR2 FYNNEI. CDR3 length: 13 residues. This CDR3 is CASSGGGWVEQYF. As DNA, the CDR3 is TGTGCCAGCAGTGGAGGGGGTTGGGTCGAGCAGTACTTC.